Listed below are T cell receptor beta chains from one sample, sequenced in a study of radiotherapy plus CTLA-4 blockade in lung cancer. TCRdb's table, derived via immunoSEQ multiplex PCR, lists solely in-frame clones and lacks some. This sample has around 63,000 clones, with about 72% found just once. The sequencing used peripheral blood, collected from a patient treated with radiotherapy plus ipilimumab. The receptors here all came from a human donor with non-small cell lung cancer whose response to radiotherapy plus ipilimumab could not be evaluated. Some clones in this sample may be carry-over from other donors' samples. Each CDR3 is given with its conserved first and last residue.

J: TRBJ2-7; V: TRBV5-1; CDR3: CASNGLASYEQYF
J: TRBJ2-5; V: TRBV7-3; CDR3: CASSKGSRETQYF
J: TRBJ1-2; V: TRBV6-1; CDR3: CASSSGVWDYGYTF
J: TRBJ1-3; V: TRBV6-4; CDR3: CASKGGHPSGNTIYF
J: TRBJ2-5; V: TRBV9; CDR3: CASSVGGKETQYF
J: TRBJ2-3; V: TRBV29-1; CDR3: CSVEGRQRGPDTQYF
J: TRBJ2-6; V: TRBV2; CDR3: CASGRLLSGANVLTF
J: TRBJ2-3; V: TRBV7-6; CDR3: CASSFGTSGGPYTDTQYF
J: TRBJ1-1; V: TRBV4-1; CDR3: CASSPDPLGRDTEAFF
J: TRBJ2-7; V: TRBV28; CDR3: CASSNSRRDYEQYF
J: TRBJ2-7; V: TRBV30; CDR3: CAWKIRGLAGEQYF
J: TRBJ2-7; V: TRBV6-1; CDR3: CASVVTTGSREQYF
J: TRBJ2-2; V: TRBV5-5; CDR3: CASSPAGPGVGELFF
J: TRBJ2-1; V: TRBV7-2; CDR3: CASSSRAPGVEQFF
J: TRBJ1-6; V: TRBV28; CDR3: CASSPGGGGGSPLHF
J: TRBJ2-7; V: TRBV27; CDR3: CASSRLAGGYEQYF
J: TRBJ2-7; V: TRBV9; CDR3: CASSVEPQGSNEQYF
J: TRBJ1-3; V: TRBV27; CDR3: CASSPRQGSLWNTIYF
J: TRBJ1-6; V: TRBV5-6; CDR3: CASSLWGQGDFNSPLHF
J: TRBJ2-7; V: TRBV6-1; CDR3: CASRRGGTSAYEQYF
J: TRBJ2-5; V: TRBV30; CDR3: CAWSVLTRSETQYF
J: TRBJ1-2; V: TRBV6-1; CDR3: CATRRGFGVDYGYTF
J: TRBJ2-7; V: TRBV30; CDR3: CAWSAPGWDEQYF
J: TRBJ2-5; V: TRBV6-1; CDR3: CASSVNRAETQYF
J: TRBJ2-1; V: TRBV4-3; CDR3: CASSQETGGDNEQFF
J: TRBJ1-1; V: TRBV19; CDR3: CASSGTPNTEAFF
J: TRBJ2-1; V: TRBV7-9; CDR3: CASSIRTDNEQFF
J: TRBJ2-7; V: TRBV5-1; CDR3: CASSLQGSGYEQYF
J: TRBJ2-3; V: TRBV7-3; CDR3: CASSFGSQGAVGTDTQYF
J: TRBJ1-3; V: TRBV6-6; CDR3: CASRERTGHGNTIYF
J: TRBJ2-2; V: TRBV15; CDR3: CATSSDRGVTGELFF
J: TRBJ1-5; V: TRBV6-5; CDR3: CASSIHSGNQPQHF
J: TRBJ2-2; V: TRBV5-4; CDR3: CASSLFSRAGAGELFF
J: TRBJ2-7; V: TRBV4-2; CDR3: CASSQDFMTGTREQYF